This T cell receptor beta chain was sequenced for a study of tumor-infiltrating lymphocytes in primary liver carcinoma. Study in general: T1-T3 N0M0 was the stage of the tumors, which were 4.2 to 10 cm across. Samples produced roughly 3.65 to 7.5 million productive TCRbeta reads, comparable across tissue types. Notes on the study in general: Tumor-adjacent and tumor-blood pairs overlapped less than tumor region pairs did.

On this clonotype: Antigen unknown. One end of the junction varies from germline; a read error may be responsible.

Scientists recovered RNA and DNA together from approximately 20-30 mg of unsorted bulk tissue. From germline, CDR1 is SGHAT and CDR2 FQNNGV. The CDR3 contains 16 residues. TCR beta cDNA was prepared out of 500 ng total RNA by means of a constant-region primer. Slightly modified ARM-PCR with three nested multiplex PCR rounds yielded TCR beta libraries. Running approximately 10 cycles apiece, the first two PCR rounds relied on TRBV1-TRBV30 forward primers together with a C-beta reverse primer. TCRdb called the multiplex PCR reads again in MiXCR, with one record for every CDR3 protein. The repertoire holds about 59,000 distinct CDR3 sequences, with around 64% as singletons.

The clonotype originates from a man in his forties with primary liver carcinoma and hepatitis B virus infection. The chain links TRBV11-2 to TRBJ2-5; 8 nucleotides align to TRBD2. Input material: liver tumor tissue from sampling region 2. As for subset: tumor region T2, inferior pole. The CDR3 bases are TGTGCCGGCAGCAAGACTCCAGGCGGGGGGAAAGAGACCCAGTACTTC. Its translation is CAGSKTPGGGKETQYF.